This T cell receptor (beta chain) was sequenced in a study of human T cells and chemical hapten exposure (dated by TCRdb to the early 2020s). About the study as a whole: For sensitization, 2% DPC in acetone was applied to a roughly 2 cm by roughly 2 cm area of upper inner arm skin. Weekly therapeutic DPC doses were additionally applied to the scalp of patients throughout the roughly 23-week study period. Patch testing was performed on the upper back with Finn chambers containing 0.01% DPC, and the patch tests were scored after 6 days according to International Contact Dermatitis Research Group standards. Alopecia areata with under or over 50% scalp involvement, alopecia totalis and alopecia universalis were represented in the patient cohort, which was mostly female. Libraries were pooled for sequencing, and variation in per-sample TCR yields was attributed mainly to small differences in library volumes within the pool. The study tracked peripheral blood TCR repertoire changes in vivo during primary and secondary sensitization to the hapten diphenylcyclopropenone (DPC) in alopecia patients. Blood was sampled from patients pre-sensitization (week 0) and at 2, 6 and about 24 weeks after DPC sensitization. Blood for TCR sequencing was provided by twenty-nine alopecia patients at one to four time points (pre-sensitization, 2, 6 and 24 weeks). General conclusions and limits of the study: After repeated subsampling, the strength of the expansion versus patch-test correlation and the threshold at which it became significant changed. Because every patient had alopecia, a presumed autoimmune disease, the patients' immune response might differ from that of healthy individuals. DPC sensitization did not change how many TCRs were above 1 in 1000 frequency, and no evidence was found of alterations in global repertoire structure. Patch test score correlated positively with the number of PT1 expanded TCRs, reaching significance at thresholds 8, 16 and 32 but not at 4. Expanded TCRs formed significantly more large CDR3 similarity clusters than pre-sensitization or healthy control sets, consistent with antigen-driven responses.

Library preparation employed RACE. The sequencing machine was a NextSeq 500. Library preparation attached unique molecular identifiers to individual cDNA molecules for quantitative, reproducible TCR counting. For every blood RNA sample, sequencing covered both the TCR alpha and TCR beta chains. As for the original processing: Samples had a median of approximately 96,000 TCRs, with a range from roughly 20,000 to 690,600. The Decombinator software suite was used to annotate the V, J and CDR3 of the TCR reads. For the PS versus PT1 abundance plots, all samples were subsampled to the same number of TCRs (28,000). Expanded TCRs were defined as absent before sensitization and observed at least eight times at the 2-week time point. The public reads were run again by TCRdb, first through fastp at Q25 and then through MiXCR, and only productive beta chains were kept. Every distinct CDR3 protein forms one entry, paired with its most common genes and DNA. What appears here as the V and J calls and clone size reflects TCRdb's work, not the paper's. Recorded for this sample are under 450,000 distinct CDR3 sequences; roughly 6.3% of them occurred a single time. More than 5.5% of the sample rests with the top ten.

This clonotype was seen more than once but under ten times. It lacks a known antigen. No base quality information exists; no much larger clone differs at one position. Per the publication, the time point label means: patch test 2, 6 weeks after DPC sensitization. Reading the label with the study, this specimen's treatment or condition is: therapeutic diphenylcyclopropenone sensitization with weekly scalp DPC. Blood at each patch-test visit was drawn before the patch test was applied. Patients were considered eligible if aged 18 to 70, diagnosed with alopecia and deemed suitable for DPC therapy, and patients were excluded if pregnant. Total RNA was extracted from unfractionated whole blood collected in Tempus Blood RNA tubes. The receptor was isolated from a woman between 18 and 29 years old with alopecia areata. Some clones in this sample may be carry-over from other donors' samples. Here the sequenced sample was whole blood, taken in connection with sensitization to the hapten diphenylcyclopropenone (DPC).

The CDR3 protein: CAWSLAVHNEQFF. The sequence in DNA is TGTGCCTGGAGTCTGGCAGTACACAATGAGCAGTTCTTC. The rearrangement joined TRBV30 to TRBJ2-1; the D gene assignment is ambiguous. Its CDR3 holds 13 amino acids, cysteine through phenylalanine. The only DNA kept is the CDR3, 39 bases in frame from the first base. Sequences GTSNPN (CDR1) and SVGIG (CDR2) are obtained from the germline V gene (reference sequence). V was cut back by 2 bases and J by 5 bases, leaving a gap of 10 bases between them.